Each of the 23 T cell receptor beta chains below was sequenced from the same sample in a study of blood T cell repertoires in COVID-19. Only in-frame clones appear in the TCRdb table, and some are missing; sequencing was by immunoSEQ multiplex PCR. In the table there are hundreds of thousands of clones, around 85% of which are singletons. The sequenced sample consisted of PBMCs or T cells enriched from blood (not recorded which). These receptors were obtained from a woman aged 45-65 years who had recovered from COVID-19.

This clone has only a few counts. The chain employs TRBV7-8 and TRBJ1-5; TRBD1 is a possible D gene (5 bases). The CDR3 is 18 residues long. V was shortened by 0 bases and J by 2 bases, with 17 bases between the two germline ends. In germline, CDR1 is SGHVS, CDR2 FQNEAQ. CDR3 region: CASSLARRANTGNQPQHF. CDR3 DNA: TGTGCCAGCAGCTTAGCTCGCAGGGCGAATACGGGCAATCAGCCCCAGCATTTT.

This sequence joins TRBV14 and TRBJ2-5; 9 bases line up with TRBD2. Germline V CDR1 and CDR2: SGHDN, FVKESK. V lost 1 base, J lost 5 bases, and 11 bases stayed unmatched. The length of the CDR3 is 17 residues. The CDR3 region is CASSQGRSSGSWETQYF. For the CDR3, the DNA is TGTGCCAGCAGCCAAGGAAGGAGTAGCGGGAGTTGGGAGACCCAGTACTTC.

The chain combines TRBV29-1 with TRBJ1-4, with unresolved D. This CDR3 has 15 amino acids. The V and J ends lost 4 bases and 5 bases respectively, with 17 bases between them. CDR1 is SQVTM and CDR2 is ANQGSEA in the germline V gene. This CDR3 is CSVGLGGQRNEKLFF. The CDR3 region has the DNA TGCAGCGTTGGGTTGGGAGGGCAACGGAATGAAAAACTGTTTTTT.

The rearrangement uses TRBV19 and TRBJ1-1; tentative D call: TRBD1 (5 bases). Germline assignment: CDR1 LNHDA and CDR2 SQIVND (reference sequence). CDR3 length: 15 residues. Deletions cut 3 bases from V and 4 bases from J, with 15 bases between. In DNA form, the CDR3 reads TGTGCCAGTAGTATTATTGGTGCGACAGCCACTGAAGCTTTCTTT. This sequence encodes CASSIIGATATEAFF. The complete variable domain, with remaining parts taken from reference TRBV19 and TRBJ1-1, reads DGGITQSPKYLFRKEGQNVTLSCEQNLNHDAMYWYRQDPGQGLRLIYYSQIVNDFQKGDIAEGYSVSREKKESFPLTVTSAQKNPTAFYLCASSIIGATATEAFFGQGTRLTVV.

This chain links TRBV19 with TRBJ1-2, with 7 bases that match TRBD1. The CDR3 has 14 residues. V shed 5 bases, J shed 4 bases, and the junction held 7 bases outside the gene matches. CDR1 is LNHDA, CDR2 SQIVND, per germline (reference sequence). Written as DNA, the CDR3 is TGTGCCAGTAGTGAGGGGGCCAGGCTCTATGGCTACACCTTC. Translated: CASSEGARLYGYTF.

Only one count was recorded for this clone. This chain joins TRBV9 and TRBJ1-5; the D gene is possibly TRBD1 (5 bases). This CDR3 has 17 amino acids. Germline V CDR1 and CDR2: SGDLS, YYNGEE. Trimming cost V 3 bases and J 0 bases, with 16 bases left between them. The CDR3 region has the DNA TGTGCCAGCAGCGGGCGACAGACTTATTATAGCAATCAGCCCCAGCATTTT. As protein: CASSGRQTYYSNQPQHF.

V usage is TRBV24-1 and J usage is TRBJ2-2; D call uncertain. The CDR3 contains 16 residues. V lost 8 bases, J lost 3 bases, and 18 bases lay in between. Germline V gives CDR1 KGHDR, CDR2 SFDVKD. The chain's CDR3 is CATTPNARHYTGELFF. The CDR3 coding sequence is TGTGCCACCACTCCGAATGCGCGACACTACACCGGGGAGCTGTTTTTT.

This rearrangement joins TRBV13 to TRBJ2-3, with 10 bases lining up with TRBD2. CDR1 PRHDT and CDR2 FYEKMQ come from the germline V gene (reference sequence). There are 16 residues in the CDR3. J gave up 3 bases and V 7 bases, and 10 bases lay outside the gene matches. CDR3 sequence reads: CASNPGLAGETDTQYF. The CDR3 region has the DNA TGTGCCAGCAACCCGGGGCTAGCGGGAGAAACAGATACGCAGTATTTT.

The CDR3 bases are TGTGCCAGCAGCCCCAACCCGGGACATAGGACAGATACGCAGTATTTT. As protein: CASSPNPGHRTDTQYF. The V gene is TRBV7-7, the J gene TRBJ2-3, with a tentative D call TRBD1 (6 bases). The CDR3 is 16 amino acids. Germline CDR1 is SSHAT and CDR2 is FNYEAQ (reference sequence). V was trimmed by 5 bases and J by 3 bases, leaving 18 bases between them.

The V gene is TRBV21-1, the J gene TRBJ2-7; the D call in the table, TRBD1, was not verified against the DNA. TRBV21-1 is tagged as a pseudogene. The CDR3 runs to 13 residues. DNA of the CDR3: TGTGCCAGCAGCAAGGGGCTATCCTACGAGCAGTACTTC. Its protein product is CASSKGLSYEQYF.

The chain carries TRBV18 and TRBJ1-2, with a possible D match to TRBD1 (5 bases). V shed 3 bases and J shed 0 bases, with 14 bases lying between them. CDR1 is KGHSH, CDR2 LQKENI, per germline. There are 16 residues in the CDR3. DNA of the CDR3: TGTGCCAGCTCACCTCGTAACAGGCCAGCTAACTATGGCTACACCTTC. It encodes CASSPRNRPANYGYTF.

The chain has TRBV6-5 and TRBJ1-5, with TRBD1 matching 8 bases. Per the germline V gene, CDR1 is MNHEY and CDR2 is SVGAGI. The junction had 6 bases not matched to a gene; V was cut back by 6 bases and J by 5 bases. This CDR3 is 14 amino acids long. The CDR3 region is CASSRGQGHQPQHF. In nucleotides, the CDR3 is TGTGCCAGCAGCCGTGGACAGGGCCATCAGCCCCAGCATTTT.

CDR3 sequence (DNA): TGTGCCAGCAGCTCGAAACAGGGAACGACCTACAATGAGCAGTTCTTC. Protein sequence: CASSSKQGTTYNEQFF. The chain uses TRBV5-4 and TRBJ2-1, with D perhaps TRBD1 (6 bases). CDR1 is SGHNT, CDR2 YYREEE, per germline (reference sequence). This CDR3 has 16 residues. The V gene lost 3 bases and the J gene lost 2 bases, with 15 bases spanning the gap.

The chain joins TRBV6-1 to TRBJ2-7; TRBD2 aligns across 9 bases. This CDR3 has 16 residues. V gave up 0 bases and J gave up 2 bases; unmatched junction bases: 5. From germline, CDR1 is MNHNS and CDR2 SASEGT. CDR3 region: CASSEAERGATYEQYF. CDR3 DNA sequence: TGTGCCAGCAGTGAAGCTGAGCGGGGGGCCACCTACGAGCAGTACTTC.

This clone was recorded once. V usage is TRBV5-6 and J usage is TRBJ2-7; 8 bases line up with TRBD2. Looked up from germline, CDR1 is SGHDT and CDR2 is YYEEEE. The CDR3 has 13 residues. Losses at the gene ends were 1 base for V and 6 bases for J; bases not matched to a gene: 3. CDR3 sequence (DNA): TGTGCCAGCAGCTTGCCCAGCGGGAGCGAGCAGTACTTC. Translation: CASSLPSGSEQYF.

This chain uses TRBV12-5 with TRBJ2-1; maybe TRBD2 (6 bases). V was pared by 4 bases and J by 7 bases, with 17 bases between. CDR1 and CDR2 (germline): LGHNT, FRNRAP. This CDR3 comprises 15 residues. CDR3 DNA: TGTGCTAGTGGTTCACCCCCCCCGGGAGAGAATGAGCAGTTCTTC. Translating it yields CASGSPPPGENEQFF. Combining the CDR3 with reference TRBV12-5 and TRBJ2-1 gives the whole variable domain DARVTQTPRHKVTEMGQEVTMRCQPILGHNTVFWYRQTMMQGLELLAYFRNRAPLDDSGMPKDRFSAEMPDATLATLKIQPSEPRDSAVYFCASGSPPPGENEQFFGPGTRLTVL.

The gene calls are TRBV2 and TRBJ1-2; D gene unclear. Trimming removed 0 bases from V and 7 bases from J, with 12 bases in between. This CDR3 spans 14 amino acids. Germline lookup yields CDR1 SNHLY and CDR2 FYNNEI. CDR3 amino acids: CASSEAVRESGYTF. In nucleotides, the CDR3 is TGTGCCAGCAGTGAAGCGGTGAGGGAAAGTGGCTACACCTTC. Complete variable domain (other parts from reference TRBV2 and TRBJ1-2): EPEVTQTPSHQVTQMGQEVILRCVPISNHLYFYWYRQILGQKVEFLVSFYNNEISEKSEIFDDQFSVERPDGSNFTLKIRSTKLEDSAMYFCASSEAVRESGYTFGSGTRLTVV.

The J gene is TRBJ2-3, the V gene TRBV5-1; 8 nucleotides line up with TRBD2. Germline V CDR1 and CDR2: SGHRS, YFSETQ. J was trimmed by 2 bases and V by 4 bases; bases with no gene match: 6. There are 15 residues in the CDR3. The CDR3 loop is CASSRTSWNTDTQYF. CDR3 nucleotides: TGCGCCAGCAGCCGGACTAGCTGGAACACAGATACGCAGTATTTT.

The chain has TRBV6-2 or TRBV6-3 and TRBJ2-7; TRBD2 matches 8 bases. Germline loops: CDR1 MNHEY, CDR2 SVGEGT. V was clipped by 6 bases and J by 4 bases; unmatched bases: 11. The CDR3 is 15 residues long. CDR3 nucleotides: TGTGCCAGCAGCCCGGTGGGTAGCGGGATGTACGAGCAGTACTTC. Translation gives CASSPVGSGMYEQYF.

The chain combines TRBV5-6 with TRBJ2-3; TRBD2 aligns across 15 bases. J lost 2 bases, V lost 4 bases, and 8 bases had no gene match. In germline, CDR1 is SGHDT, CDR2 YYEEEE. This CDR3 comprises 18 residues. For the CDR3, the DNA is TGTGCCAGCAGCACCGCCGGGACTAGCGGGAGGACCACAGATACGCAGTATTTT. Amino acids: CASSTAGTSGRTTDTQYF.

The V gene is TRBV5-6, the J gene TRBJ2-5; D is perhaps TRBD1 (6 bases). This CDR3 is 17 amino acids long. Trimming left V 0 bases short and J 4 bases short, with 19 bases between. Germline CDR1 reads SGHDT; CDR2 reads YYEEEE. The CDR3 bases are TGTGCCAGCAGCTTGGGTAGTGGACAGAGGATATCAGAGACCCAGTACTTC. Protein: CASSLGSGQRISETQYF.

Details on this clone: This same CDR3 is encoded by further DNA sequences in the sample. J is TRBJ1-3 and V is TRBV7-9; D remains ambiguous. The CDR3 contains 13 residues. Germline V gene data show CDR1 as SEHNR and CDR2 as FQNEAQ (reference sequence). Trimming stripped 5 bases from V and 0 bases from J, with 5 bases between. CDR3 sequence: CASSPGSGNTIYF. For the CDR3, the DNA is TGTGCCAGCAGCCCGGGCTCTGGAAACACCATATATTTT. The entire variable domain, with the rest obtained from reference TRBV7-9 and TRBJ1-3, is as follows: DTGVSQNPRHKITKRGQNVTFRCDPISEHNRLYWYRQTLGQGPEFLTYFQNEAQLEKSRLLSDRFSAERPKGSFSTLEIQRTEQGDSAMYLCASSPGSGNTIYFGEGSWLTVV.

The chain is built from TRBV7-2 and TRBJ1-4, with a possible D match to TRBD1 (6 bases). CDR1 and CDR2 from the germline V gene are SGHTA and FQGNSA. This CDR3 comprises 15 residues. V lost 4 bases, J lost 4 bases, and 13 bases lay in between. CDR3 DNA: TGTGCCAGCAGCTCAATAGGACAGCTTAATGAAAAACTGTTTTTT. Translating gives CASSSIGQLNEKLFF.